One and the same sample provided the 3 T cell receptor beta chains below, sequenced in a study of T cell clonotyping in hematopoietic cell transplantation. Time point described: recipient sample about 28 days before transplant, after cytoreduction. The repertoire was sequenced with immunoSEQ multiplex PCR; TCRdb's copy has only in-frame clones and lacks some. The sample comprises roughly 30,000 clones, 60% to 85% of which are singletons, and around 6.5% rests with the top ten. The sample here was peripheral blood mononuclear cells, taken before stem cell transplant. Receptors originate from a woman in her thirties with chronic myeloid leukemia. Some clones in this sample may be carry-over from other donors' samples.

CDR3 region: CASSFWGVEEPQHF. As DNA, the CDR3 is TGTGCCAGTAGTTTCTGGGGGGTGGAGGAGCCCCAGCATTTT. The chain employs TRBV19 and TRBJ1-5; D perhaps matches TRBD1 (5 bases). Per germline, CDR1 LNHDA and CDR2 SQIVND (reference sequence). The CDR3 has 14 amino acids. The germline V and J ends were trimmed by 5 bases and 8 bases, with 16 bases remaining between them.

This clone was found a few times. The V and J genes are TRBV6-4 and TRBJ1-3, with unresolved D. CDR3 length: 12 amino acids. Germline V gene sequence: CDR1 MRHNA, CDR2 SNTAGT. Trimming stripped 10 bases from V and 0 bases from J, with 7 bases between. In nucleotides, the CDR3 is TGTGCCACTGGACGCTCTGGAAACACCATATATTTT. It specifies CATGRSGNTIYF.

The DNA for the CDR3 is TGTGCCGTACAACGGGACAGGGACGAGCAGTACTTC. Translation: CAVQRDRDEQYF. The chain combines TRBV10-3 with TRBJ2-7; TRBD1 matches 9 bases. The CDR3 totals 12 residues. Germline V gene lookup returns CDR1 ENHRY and CDR2 SYGVKD. The ends lost 11 bases at V and 5 bases at J; junction bases unmatched: 7.